This T cell receptor beta chain was documented in a study of beta chain features in type 1 diabetes. General study findings and limits: Moderately but significantly shorter TCRB CDR3s were found in Type 1 diabetes patients in all four CD4+ subsets.

It was via CD45RO/CCR7/CD25/CD127/CD95/CD27 that CD4+ naive, central memory, regulatory and stem cell-like memory cells were sorted. The CDR3 contains 14 residues. Germline V gives CDR1 SGHRS, CDR2 YFSETQ. V shed 6 bases and J 7 bases; nucleotides not matched to a gene: 7. A note on this clone: The antigen is unknown.

The sequenced template was cDNA made from the entire isolated RNA. Naive, central memory and regulatory T cell samples averaged around 3.5 million immunoSEQ reads each. Clones were read by immunoSEQ multiplex PCR, and TCRdb kept only the in-frame ones, dropping some. The table includes some 250,000 clones, roughly a tenth detected once. The rearrangement joins TRBV5-1 to TRBJ2-1; 10 bases line up with TRBD2. This TCR was recovered from a young man with type 1 diabetes. The sequenced sample was naive CD4+ T cells from blood. CDR3 sequence: CASMDSGGGNEQFF. The DNA for the CDR3 is TGCGCCAGCATGGACAGCGGGGGGGGAAATGAGCAGTTCTTC.